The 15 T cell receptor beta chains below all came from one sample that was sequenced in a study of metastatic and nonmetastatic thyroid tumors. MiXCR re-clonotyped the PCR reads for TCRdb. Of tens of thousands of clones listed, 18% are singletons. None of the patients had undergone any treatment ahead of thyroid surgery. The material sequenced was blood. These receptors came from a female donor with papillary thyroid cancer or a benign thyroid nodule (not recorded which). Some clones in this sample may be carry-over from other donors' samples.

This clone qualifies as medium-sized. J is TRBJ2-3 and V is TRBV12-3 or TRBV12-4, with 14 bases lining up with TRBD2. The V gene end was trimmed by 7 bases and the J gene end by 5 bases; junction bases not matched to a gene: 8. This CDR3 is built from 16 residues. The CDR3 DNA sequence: TGTGCCAGCACCCCGGGACTAGCGGGGGCGGGAGATACGCAGTATTTT. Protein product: CASTPGLAGAGDTQYF.

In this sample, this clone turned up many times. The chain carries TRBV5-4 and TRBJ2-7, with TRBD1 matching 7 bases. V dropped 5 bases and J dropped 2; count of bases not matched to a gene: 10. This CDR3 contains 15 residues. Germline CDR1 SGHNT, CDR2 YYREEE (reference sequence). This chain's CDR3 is CASRPEPGQTYEQYF. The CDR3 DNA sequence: TGTGCCAGCAGGCCTGAACCGGGACAGACCTACGAGCAGTACTTC.

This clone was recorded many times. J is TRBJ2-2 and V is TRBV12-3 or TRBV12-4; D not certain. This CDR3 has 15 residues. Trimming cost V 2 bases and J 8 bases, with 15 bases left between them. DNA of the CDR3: TGTGCCAGCAGTTTAAGGGTGGAGTCTTCGGGGGAGCTGTTTTTT. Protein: CASSLRVESSGELFF.

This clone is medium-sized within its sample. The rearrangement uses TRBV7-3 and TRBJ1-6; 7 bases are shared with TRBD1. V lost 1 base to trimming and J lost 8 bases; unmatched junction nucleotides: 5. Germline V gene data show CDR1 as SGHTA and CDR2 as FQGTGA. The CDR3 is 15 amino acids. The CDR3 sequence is CASSLRAGGDSPLHF. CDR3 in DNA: TGTGCCAGCAGCTTAAGGGCAGGGGGGGATTCACCCCTCCACTTT.

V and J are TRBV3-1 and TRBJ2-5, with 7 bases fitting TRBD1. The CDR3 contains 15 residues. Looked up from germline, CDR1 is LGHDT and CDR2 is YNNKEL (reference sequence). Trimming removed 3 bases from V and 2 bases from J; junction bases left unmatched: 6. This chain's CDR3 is CASSQDRSGQETQYF. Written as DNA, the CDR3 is TGTGCCAGCAGCCAGGACAGGTCGGGGCAAGAGACCCAGTACTTC.

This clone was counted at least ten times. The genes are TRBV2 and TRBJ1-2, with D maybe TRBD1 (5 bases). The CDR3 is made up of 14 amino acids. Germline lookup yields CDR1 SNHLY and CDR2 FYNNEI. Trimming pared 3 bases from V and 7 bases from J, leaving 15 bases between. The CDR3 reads CASSEESGNLGYTF. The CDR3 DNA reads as TGTGCCAGCAGTGAGGAGTCAGGGAATCTTGGCTACACCTTC.

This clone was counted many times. In nucleotides, the CDR3 is TGCGCCAGCAGCAGGGTAGCGGGGGACAATGAGCAGTTCTTC. Amino acid sequence: CASSRVAGDNEQFF. The V gene is TRBV5-1, the J gene TRBJ2-1, with TRBD2 matching 9 bases. V was pared by 4 bases and J by 5 bases, with 4 bases of the junction left unmatched. The CDR3 consists of 14 residues. The V gene's germline CDR1 is SGHRS and CDR2 YFSETQ.

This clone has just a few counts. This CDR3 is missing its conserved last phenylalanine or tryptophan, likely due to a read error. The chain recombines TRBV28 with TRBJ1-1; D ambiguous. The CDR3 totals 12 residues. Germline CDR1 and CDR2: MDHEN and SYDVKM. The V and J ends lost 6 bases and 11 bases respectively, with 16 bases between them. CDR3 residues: CASSSPLGLAFL. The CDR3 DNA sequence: TGTGCCAGCAGCTCTCCCCTGGGTCTTGCTTTCCTT.

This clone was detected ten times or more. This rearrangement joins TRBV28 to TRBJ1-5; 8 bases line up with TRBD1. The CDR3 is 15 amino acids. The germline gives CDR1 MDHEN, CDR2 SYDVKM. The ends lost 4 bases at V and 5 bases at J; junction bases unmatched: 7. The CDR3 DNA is TGTGCCAGCAGTTGGGGACAGGTGCTTGATCAGCCCCAGCATTTT. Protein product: CASSWGQVLDQPQHF.

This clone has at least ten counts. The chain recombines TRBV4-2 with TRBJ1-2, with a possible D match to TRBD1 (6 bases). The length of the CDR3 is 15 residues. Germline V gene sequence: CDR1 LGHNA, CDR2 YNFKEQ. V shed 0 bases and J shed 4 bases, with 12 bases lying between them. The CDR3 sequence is CASSQETGSGYGYTF. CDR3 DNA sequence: TGTGCCAGCAGCCAAGAGACAGGCTCAGGCTATGGCTACACCTTC.

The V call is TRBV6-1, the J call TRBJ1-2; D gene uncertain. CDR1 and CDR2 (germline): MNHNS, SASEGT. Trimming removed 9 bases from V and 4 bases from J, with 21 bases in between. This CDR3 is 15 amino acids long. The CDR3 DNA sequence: TGTGCCAGTAGCCGTACCTGGACGGCAGGCTATGGCTACACCTTC. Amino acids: CASSRTWTAGYGYTF.

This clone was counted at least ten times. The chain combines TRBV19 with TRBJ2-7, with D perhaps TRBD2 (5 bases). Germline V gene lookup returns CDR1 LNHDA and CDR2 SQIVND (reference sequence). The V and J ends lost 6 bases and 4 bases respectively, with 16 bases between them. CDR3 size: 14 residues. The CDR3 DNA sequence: TGTGCCAGTAGATTAGGAGGCGCGGGTTACGAGCAGTACTTC. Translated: CASRLGGAGYEQYF.

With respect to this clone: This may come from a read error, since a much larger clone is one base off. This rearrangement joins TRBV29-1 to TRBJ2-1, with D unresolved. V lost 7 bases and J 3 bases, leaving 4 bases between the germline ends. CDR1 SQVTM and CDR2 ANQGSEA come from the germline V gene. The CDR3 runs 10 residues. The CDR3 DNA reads TGCAGCGCGTACTACAATGAGCAGTTCTTC. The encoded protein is CSAYYNEQFF.

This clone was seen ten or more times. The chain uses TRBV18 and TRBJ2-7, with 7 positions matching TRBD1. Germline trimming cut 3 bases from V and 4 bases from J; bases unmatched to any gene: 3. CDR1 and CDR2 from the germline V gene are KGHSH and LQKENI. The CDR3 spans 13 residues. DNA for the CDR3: TGTGCCAGCTCACCCGAGGACAGGTACGAGCAGTACTTC. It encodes CASSPEDRYEQYF. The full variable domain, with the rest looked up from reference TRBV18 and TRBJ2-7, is NAGVMQNPRHLVRRRGQEARLRCSPMKGHSHVYWYRQLPEEGLKFMVYLQKENIIDESGMPKERFSAEFPKEGPSILRIQQVVRGDSAAYFCASSPEDRYEQYFGPGTRLTVT.

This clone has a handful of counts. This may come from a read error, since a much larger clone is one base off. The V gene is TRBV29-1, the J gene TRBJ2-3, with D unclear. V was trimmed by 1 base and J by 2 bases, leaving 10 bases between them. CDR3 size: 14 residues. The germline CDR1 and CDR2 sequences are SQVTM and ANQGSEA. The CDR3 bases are TGCAGCGTTGAAGGGGTACGCCACACAGATACGCAGTATTTT. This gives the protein CSVEGVRHTDTQYF.